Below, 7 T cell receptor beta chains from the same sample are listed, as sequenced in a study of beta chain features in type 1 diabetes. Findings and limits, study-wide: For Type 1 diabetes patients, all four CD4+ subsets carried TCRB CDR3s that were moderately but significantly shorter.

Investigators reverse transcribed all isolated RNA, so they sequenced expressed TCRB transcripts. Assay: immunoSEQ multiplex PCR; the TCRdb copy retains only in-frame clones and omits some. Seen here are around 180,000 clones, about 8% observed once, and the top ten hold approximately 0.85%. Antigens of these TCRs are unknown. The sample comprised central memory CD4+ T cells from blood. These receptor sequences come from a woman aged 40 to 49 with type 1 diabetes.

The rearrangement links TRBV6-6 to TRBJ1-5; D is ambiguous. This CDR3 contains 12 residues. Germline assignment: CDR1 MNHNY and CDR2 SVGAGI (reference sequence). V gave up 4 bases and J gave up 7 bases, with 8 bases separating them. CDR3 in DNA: TGTGCCAGCAGTTCGCCCGGGCAGCCCCAGCATTTT. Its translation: CASSSPGQPQHF.

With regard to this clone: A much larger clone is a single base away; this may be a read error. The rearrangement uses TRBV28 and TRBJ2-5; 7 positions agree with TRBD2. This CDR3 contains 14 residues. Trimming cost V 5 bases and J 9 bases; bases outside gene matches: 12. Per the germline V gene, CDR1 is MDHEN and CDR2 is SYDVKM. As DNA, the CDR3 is TGTGCCAGCAGTCTCGAGCCCAGCGGGGAGGCCCAGTACTTC. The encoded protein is CASSLEPSGEAQYF. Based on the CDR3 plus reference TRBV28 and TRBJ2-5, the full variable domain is DVKVTQSSRYLVKRTGEKVFLECVQDMDHENMFWYRQDPGLGLRLIYFSYDVKMKEKGDIPEGYSVSREKKERFSLILESASTNQTSMYLCASSLEPSGEAQYFGPGTRLLVL.

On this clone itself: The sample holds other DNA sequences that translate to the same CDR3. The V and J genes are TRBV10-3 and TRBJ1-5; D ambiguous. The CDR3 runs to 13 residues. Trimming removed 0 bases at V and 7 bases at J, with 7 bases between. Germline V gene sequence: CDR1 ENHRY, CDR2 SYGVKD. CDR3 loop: CAISESRFQPQHF. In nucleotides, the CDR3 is TGTGCCATCAGTGAGTCGAGGTTCCAGCCCCAGCATTTT.

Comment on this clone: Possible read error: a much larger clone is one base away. The CDR3, as DNA: TGTGCCAGCAGCCAGTATATGTACCAGTACAATGAGCAGTTCTTC. Amino acids: CASSQYMYQYNEQFF. This chain uses TRBV4-2 with TRBJ2-1; D ambiguous. Trimming took off 3 bases at V and 4 bases at J, with 13 bases between the two ends. Per the germline V gene, CDR1 is LGHNA and CDR2 is YNFKEQ. The CDR3 has 15 residues.

DNA for the CDR3: TGTGCCAGCAGTTACCGGGGAGGTCCGGCTTTCTTT. The encoded protein is CASSYRGGPAFF. The chain combines TRBV6-5 with TRBJ1-1; D not resolved. CDR3 length equals 12 residues. Per the germline V gene, CDR1 is MNHEY and CDR2 is SVGAGI. Trimming shortened V by 2 bases and J by 11 bases, and 12 bases separated the two germline ends.

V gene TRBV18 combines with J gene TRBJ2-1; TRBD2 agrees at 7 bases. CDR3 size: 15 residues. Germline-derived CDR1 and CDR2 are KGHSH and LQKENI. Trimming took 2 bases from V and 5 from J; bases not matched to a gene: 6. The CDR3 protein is CASSPVRGTHNEQFF. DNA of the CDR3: TGTGCCAGCTCACCAGTGCGGGGGACTCACAATGAGCAGTTCTTC.

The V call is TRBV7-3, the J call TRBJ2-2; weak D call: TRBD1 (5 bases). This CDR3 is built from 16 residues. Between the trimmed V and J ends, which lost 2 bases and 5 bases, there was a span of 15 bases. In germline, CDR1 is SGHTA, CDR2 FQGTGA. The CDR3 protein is CASSLVSGKETGELFF. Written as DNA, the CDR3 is TGTGCCAGCAGCTTAGTGTCAGGGAAAGAGACCGGGGAGCTGTTTTTT.